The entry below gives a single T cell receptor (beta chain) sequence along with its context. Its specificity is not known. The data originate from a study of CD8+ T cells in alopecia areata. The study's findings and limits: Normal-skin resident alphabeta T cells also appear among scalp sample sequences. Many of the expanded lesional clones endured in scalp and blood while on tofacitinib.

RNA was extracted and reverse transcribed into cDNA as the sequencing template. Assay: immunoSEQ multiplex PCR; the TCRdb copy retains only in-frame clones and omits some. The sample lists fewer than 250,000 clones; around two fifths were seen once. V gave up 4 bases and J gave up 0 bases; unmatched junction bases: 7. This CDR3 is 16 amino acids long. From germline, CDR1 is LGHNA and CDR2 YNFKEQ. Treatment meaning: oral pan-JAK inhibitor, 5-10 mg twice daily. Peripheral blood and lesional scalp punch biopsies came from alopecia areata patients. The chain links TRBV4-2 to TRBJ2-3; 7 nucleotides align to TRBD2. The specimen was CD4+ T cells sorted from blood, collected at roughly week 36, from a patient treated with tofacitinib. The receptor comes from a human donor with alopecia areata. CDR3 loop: CASSLISGYSTDTQYF. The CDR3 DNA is TGTGCCAGCAGCCTGATTAGCGGGTACAGCACAGATACGCAGTATTTT.